What follows describes a single T cell receptor (beta chain). The antigen is undetermined. Using immunoSEQ multiplex PCR, the repertoire was profiled, and TCRdb retains in-frame clones only, with some absent. The data contain over 90,000 clones, about nine tenths of them seen just once; the ten biggest clones take up roughly 44%. This specimen belongs to a study of T cell responses to AZD1222 COVID-19 vaccine. Turning to the study itself: Analyses pooled second doses at about 4 or about 12 weeks.

The CDR3 spans 19 residues. CDR1 is MGHRA and CDR2 is YSYEKL in the germline V gene. Trimming took 1 base from V and 0 from J, leaving 22 bases between them. Study observations and caveats: Baseline seropositivity occurred in only a handful of AZD1222 recipients. Researchers took repertoire samples only after the peak T cell response had come.

The chain employs TRBV4-1 and TRBJ2-7; D might be TRBD1 or TRBD2, each matching 5 bases. Sequenced here: peripheral blood, sampled on day 0 of AZD1222 vaccination. The sequence was collected from an adult in good health. The CDR3 loop reads CASSQGITRPGPSSYEQYF. CDR3 DNA sequence: TGCGCCAGCAGCCAAGGGATTACTCGACCGGGACCGAGCTCCTACGAGCAGTACTTC.